The clone carrying this T cell receptor (beta chain) was picked up a small number of times. Its target is unknown. V gave up 3 bases and J gave up 10 bases, with 10 bases separating them. CDR3 size: 13 residues. Germline values: CDR1 MNHEY, CDR2 SVGAGI. TCR beta CDR3 regions were amplified from RNA transcripts. TCR CDR3 underwent first-round RT-PCR with the HTBI primer set. TCRdb re-analysed the multiplex PCR reads in MiXCR, keeping a single row per CDR3 protein. The sample carries around 700,000 distinct CDR3 sequences, around 20% recorded once. The data derive from a study of T cells in Graves' hyperthyroidism and ophthalmopathy. Whole-study results and caveats: Blood also carried most thyroid clonotypes expanded above 0.001.

Exclusion criteria comprised uncontrolled infection, other autoimmune disease, pregnancy or lactation. PBMCs were collected from a roughly 9.7 ml volume of fresh peripheral blood. The receptor's source is a woman between 45 and 60 years old with Graves' hyperthyroidism that later progressed to Graves' ophthalmopathy. J is TRBJ1-6 and V is TRBV6-5; D not certain. Source material: blood. The CDR3 spells CASSYNGGSPLHF. CDR3 in DNA: TGTGCCAGCAGTTATAACGGAGGATCACCCCTCCACTTT.